These T cell receptor beta chains were read from a single sample in a study of blood T cell repertoires in COVID-19. Measured with immunoSEQ multiplex PCR; TCRdb has only the in-frame clones, and not every one. The sample consists of a few hundred thousand clones, 80% to 85% of them appearing once. What was sequenced was PBMCs or T cells enriched from blood (not recorded which). The receptors come from a woman between 45 and 60 years old who had recovered from COVID-19. The CDR3 runs from the conserved cysteine through the conserved F or W. The D gene is left open where the match is weak. Rows give clone size only sometimes, using once, few, many, or a class for an expanded clone.

cdr3_length j_call v_call clone_size d_call cdr3_aa cdr3_nt
14 TRBJ2-2 TRBV5-1 - - CASSLDGTTGELFF TGCGCCAGCAGCTTGGACGGGACTACCGGGGAGCTGTTTTTT
14 TRBJ1-1 TRBV11-1 few - CASSLDSTNTEAFF TGTGCCAGCAGCTTAGATTCCACAAACACTGAAGCTTTCTTT
13 TRBJ2-7 TRBV4-1 - TRBD1 CASSQRQGGEQYF TGCGCCAGCAGCCAGAGACAGGGGGGAGAGCAGTACTTC
14 TRBJ1-1 TRBV15 - - CATSRFGLNTEAFF TGTGCCACCAGCAGATTTGGGCTGAACACTGAAGCTTTCTTT
14 TRBJ1-1 TRBV3-1/TRBV3-2 - - CASSQLGADTEAFF TGTGCCAGCAGCCAGTTGGGGGCGGACACTGAAGCTTTCTTT
13 TRBJ1-2 TRBV30 - - CAWSEPLRYGYTF TGTGCCTGGAGTGAACCTCTACGCTATGGCTACACCTTC
14 TRBJ2-3 TRBV7-9 - TRBD1 CASSLVQGVDTQYF TGTGCCAGCAGCTTAGTACAGGGGGTCGATACGCAGTATTTT
16 TRBJ1-4 TRBV15 once TRBD1 CATSRANRGTNEKLFF TGTGCCACCAGCAGAGCAAACAGGGGCACTAATGAAAAACTGTTTTTT
12 TRBJ2-1 TRBV7-9 - - CASSLIDNEQFF TGTGCCAGCAGCTTAATAGACAATGAGCAGTTCTTC
15 TRBJ1-5 TRBV3-1/TRBV3-2 - - CASSQDGTRNQPQHF TGTGCCAGCAGCCAAGATGGGACAAGGAATCAGCCCCAGCATTTT
14 TRBJ2-7 TRBV6-6 - - CASSYSNSHYEQYF TGTGCCAGCAGTTACAGCAACTCCCATTACGAGCAGTACTTC